The rows below give T cell receptor beta chains drawn from one sample of a study of CD8 T cells in Susac syndrome. TCRdb analysed the immunoSEQ multiplex PCR reads with MiXCR anew, one entry per CDR3 protein. The profile covers 250,000 or so distinct CDR3 sequences, with 93% appearing a single time and about 0.07% taken by the ten largest. Sequences were obtained from CD4+ T cells from PBMCs. These receptors were collected from a human donor with multiple sclerosis. Both conserved end residues are part of each CDR3. Fields, in order: J gene, V gene, D gene, clone size, CDR3 protein, CDR3 DNA. The D gene is left open where the match is weak. Size is stated for part of the rows, as once, few or many counts, or as a class when the clone is expanded.

TRBJ2-3 | TRBV7-2 | TRBD1 | NA | CASPRHRGQWKTDTQYF | TGTGCCAGCCCGCGGCACAGGGGGCAATGGAAGACAGATACGCAGTATTTT
TRBJ2-7 | TRBV7-2 | NA | NA | CASSLGGDPYEQYF | TGTGCCAGCAGCTTAGGCGGGGATCCCTACGAGCAGTACTTC
TRBJ2-5 | TRBV6-2/TRBV6-3 | TRBD2 | once | CASSYWGGRETQYF | TGTGCCAGCAGTTACTGGGGGGGTCGAGAGACCCAGTACTTC
TRBJ2-1 | TRBV20-1 | NA | NA | CSARDGGSTAGPYNEQFF | TGCAGTGCTAGAGATGGAGGCTCAACGGCAGGACCCTACAATGAGCAGTTCTTC
TRBJ2-7 | TRBV5-6 | NA | few | CASTNIYEQYF | TGTGCCAGCACCAACATCTACGAGCAGTACTTC
TRBJ1-2 | TRBV27 | NA | NA | CASSLSGGPLGNGYTF | TGTGCCAGCAGTTTATCGGGAGGACCCTTAGGGAATGGCTACACCTTC
TRBJ2-3 | TRBV14 | TRBD1 | few | CASSQDRGSTQYF | TGTGCCAGCAGCCAAGACAGGGGGTCAACGCAGTATTTT
TRBJ2-2 | TRBV6-1 | NA | few | CASHRQVTGELFF | TGTGCCAGCCATCGACAGGTCACCGGGGAGCTGTTTTTT
TRBJ1-2 | TRBV29-1 | NA | NA | CSVAKNRDLYGYTF | TGCAGCGTTGCTAAAAACAGAGATTTATATGGCTACACCTTC
TRBJ2-3 | TRBV7-9 | NA | NA | CASSQTQRPDTQYF | TGTGCCAGCAGCCAAACCCAACGGCCAGATACGCAGTATTTT
TRBJ2-5 | TRBV20-1 | NA | few | CSARQSQETQYF | TGCAGTGCTCGCCAGAGCCAAGAGACCCAGTACTTC
TRBJ2-1 | TRBV29-1 | TRBD2 | NA | CSVEISGRRNEQFF | TGCAGCGTTGAAATCAGCGGGAGAAGGAATGAGCAGTTCTTC
TRBJ1-2 | TRBV21-1 | NA | NA | CASSKRRQGINYGYTF | TGTGCCAGCAGCAAAAGAAGACAGGGCATAAACTATGGCTACACCTTC
TRBJ2-1 | TRBV20-1 | NA | NA | CSAKERDRLYNEQFF | TGCAGTGCTAAAGAGCGAGACAGGCTATACAATGAGCAGTTCTTC
TRBJ2-7 | TRBV5-1 | NA | NA | CASSRSGISYEQYF | TGCGCCAGCAGTCGGAGTGGGATTTCCTACGAGCAGTACTTC
TRBJ2-7 | TRBV7-9 | TRBD1 | NA | CASSPGAGGAHSYEQYF | TGTGCCAGCAGCCCTGGGGCAGGGGGCGCCCATTCCTACGAGCAGTACTTC
TRBJ2-2 | TRBV6-5 | NA | NA | CASSPVQGELFF | TGTGCCAGCAGCCCGGTCCAAGGGGAGCTGTTTTTT
TRBJ2-1 | TRBV13 | NA | NA | CASSLAGTYNEQFF | TGTGCCAGCAGCTTGGCCGGGACCTACAATGAGCAGTTCTTC